A single T cell receptor (beta chain) is shown here with its context. Only in-frame clones appear in the TCRdb table, and some are missing; sequencing was by immunoSEQ multiplex PCR. The sample carries more than 50,000 clones, 94% recorded once. The record originates from a study of human thymus T cells. The sequenced sample was blood. This clonotype was sampled from a boy less than two years old with a congenital heart defect but otherwise immunologically healthy.

CDR3 protein: CASSPRLAGGPLYEQYF. CDR3 DNA sequence: TGTGCCAGCAGCCCCCGGCTAGCGGGAGGGCCCCTATACGAGCAGTACTTC. The chain carries TRBV7-6 and TRBJ2-7; 12 positions agree with TRBD2. The CDR3 runs 17 residues. With V trimmed by 5 bases and J by 4 bases, 12 bases remained unmatched. Germline-derived CDR1 and CDR2 are SGHVS and FNYEAQ.